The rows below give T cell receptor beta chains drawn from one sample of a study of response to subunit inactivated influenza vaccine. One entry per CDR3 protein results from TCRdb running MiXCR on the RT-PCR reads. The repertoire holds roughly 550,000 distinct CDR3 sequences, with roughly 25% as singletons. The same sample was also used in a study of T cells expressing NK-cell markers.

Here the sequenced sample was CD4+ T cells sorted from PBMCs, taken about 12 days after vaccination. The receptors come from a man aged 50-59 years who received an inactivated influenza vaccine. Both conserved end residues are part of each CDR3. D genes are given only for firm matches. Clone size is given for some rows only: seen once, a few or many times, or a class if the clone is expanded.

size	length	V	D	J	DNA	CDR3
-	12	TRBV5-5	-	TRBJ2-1	TGTGCCAGCAGCTTAATAGATTTTGAGCAGTTCTTC	CASSLIDFEQFF
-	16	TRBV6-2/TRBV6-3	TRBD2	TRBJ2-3	TGTGCCAGCAGTTCGTCGACTAGCGCACGACCAGATACGCAGTATTTT	CASSSSTSARPDTQYF
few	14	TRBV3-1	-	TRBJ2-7	TGTGCCAGCAGCCAAGGAGGTAGGGTCGGCGAGCAGTACTTC	CASSQGGRVGEQYF
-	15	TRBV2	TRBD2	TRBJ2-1	TGTGCCAGCAGTTACGGACTAGCGAGAGGCAATGAGCAGTTCTTC	CASSYGLARGNEQFF
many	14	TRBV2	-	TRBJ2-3	TGTGCCAGCAGTGCCACAGAAGGCACAGATACGCAGTATTTT	CASSATEGTDTQYF
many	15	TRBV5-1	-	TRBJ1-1	TGCGCCAGCAGCACCTCAGGGAGCGGGAACACTGAAGCTTTCTTT	CASSTSGSGNTEAFF
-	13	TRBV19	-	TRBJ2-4	TGTGCCAGTAACCCGGGAACGCCCCAAATTCAGTACTTC	CASNPGTPQIQYF
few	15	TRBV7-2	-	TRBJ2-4	TGTGCCAGCAGTTGGGTGGGGTTTGGCAAAAACATTCAGTACTTC	CASSWVGFGKNIQYF
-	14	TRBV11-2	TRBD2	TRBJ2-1	TGTGCCAGCAGCTTACTAGCGGGAGATTTCGAGCAGTTCTTC	CASSLLAGDFEQFF
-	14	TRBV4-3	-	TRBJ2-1	TGCGCCAGCAGCCAAACTATAGATAGCCGTGAGCAGTTCTTC	CASSQTIDSREQFF
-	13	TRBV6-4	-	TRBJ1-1	TGTGCCAGCAGTGACGAATGGGGCACTGAAGCTTTCTTT	CASSDEWGTEAFF
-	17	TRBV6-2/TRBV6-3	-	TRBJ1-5	TGTGCCAGCAGTCGGTGGACCCCGGGACGCAGCAATCAGCCCCAGCATTTT	CASSRWTPGRSNQPQHF
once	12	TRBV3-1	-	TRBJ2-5	TGTGCCAGCAGTACCCGAGGAGAGACCCAGTACTTC	CASSTRGETQYF
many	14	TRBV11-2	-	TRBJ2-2	TGTGCCAGCATCTCCCGGGCGAACACCGGGGAGCTGTTTTTT	CASISRANTGELFF
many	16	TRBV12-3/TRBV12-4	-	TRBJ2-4	TGTGCCAGCAGTTTATTGGGACGAGGGTCGGGAAACATTCAGTACTTC	CASSLLGRGSGNIQYF
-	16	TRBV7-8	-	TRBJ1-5	TGTGCCAGCAGCTCGAACAGGGTCGGCCACAATCAGCCCCAGCATTTT	CASSSNRVGHNQPQHF
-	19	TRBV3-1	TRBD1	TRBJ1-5	TGTGCCAGCAGCCAAGGGACCTACAGGGGGCGCTTGGGCAATCAGCCCCAGCATTTT	CASSQGTYRGRLGNQPQHF
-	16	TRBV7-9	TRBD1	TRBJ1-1	TGTGCCAGCAGCTTTCCCTCGACAGGGGCTGGCACTGAAGCTTTCTTT	CASSFPSTGAGTEAFF
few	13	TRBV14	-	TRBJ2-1	TGTGCCAGCCGGACCGAGGGACCGGGTGAGCAGTTCTTC	CASRTEGPGEQFF
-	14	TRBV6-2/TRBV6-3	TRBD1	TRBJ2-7	TGTGCCAGCAGTTACCACCCGGGACAGGGAAAGCAGTACTTC	CASSYHPGQGKQYF
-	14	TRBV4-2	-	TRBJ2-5	TGTGCCAGCAGCCCCTGGACCGGACAAGAGACCCAGTACTTC	CASSPWTGQETQYF
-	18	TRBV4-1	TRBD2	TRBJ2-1	TGCGCCAGCAGCCAAGGAAGCGGGAGGAGGTCTATTTACAATGAGCAGTTCTTC	CASSQGSGRRSIYNEQFF
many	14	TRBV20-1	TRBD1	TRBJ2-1	TGCAGTGCTAGTAGACAGGGTAGGGGCAATGAGCAGTTCTTC	CSASRQGRGNEQFF
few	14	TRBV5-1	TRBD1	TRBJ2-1	TGCGCCAGCAGCTCGGGACAGAGATACAATGAGCAGTTCTTC	CASSSGQRYNEQFF
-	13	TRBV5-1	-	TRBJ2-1	TGCGCCAGCAGACTCCGGGAGTACAATGAGCAGTTCTTC	CASRLREYNEQFF
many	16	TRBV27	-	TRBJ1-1	TGTGCCAGCAGTCAGGGACTATCCGATCTGAACACTGAAGCTTTCTTT	CASSQGLSDLNTEAFF
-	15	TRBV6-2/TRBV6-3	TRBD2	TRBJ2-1	TGTGCCAGCAGTTATAGGGGACTAGCGGGAGATGAGCAGTTCTTC	CASSYRGLAGDEQFF
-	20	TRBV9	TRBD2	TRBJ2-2	TGTGCCAGCAGCGTAGCTCTTAGCCTAGCGGGGGGGGCGAACACCGGGGAGCTGTTTTTT	CASSVALSLAGGANTGELFF
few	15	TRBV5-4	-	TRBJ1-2	TGTGCCAGCAGCTTGTCCGGGGGTGTGAGCTATGGCTACACCTTC	CASSLSGGVSYGYTF
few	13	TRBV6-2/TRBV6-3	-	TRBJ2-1	TGTGCCATCGGGCAAAGGGGCTACAATGAGCAGTTCTTC	CAIGQRGYNEQFF
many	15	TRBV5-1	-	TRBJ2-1	TGCGCCAGCAGCTTGTCCGGGGGCGTCAACAATGAGCAGTTCTTC	CASSLSGGVNNEQFF
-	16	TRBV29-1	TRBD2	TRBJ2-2	TGCAGCGTTGTTTCGGCGGGGGGGCCGAAAACCGGGGAGCTGTTTTTT	CSVVSAGGPKTGELFF
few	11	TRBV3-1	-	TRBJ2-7	TGTGCCAGCAGCCAAGGAGGGGACCAGTACTTC	CASSQGGDQYF
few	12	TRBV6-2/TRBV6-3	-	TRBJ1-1	TGTGCCAGCAGAGACAGGTTAACTGAAGCTTTCTTT	CASRDRLTEAFF
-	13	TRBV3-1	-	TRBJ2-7	TGTGCCAGCAGCCAACACGGATCCTACGAGCAGTACTTC	CASSQHGSYEQYF
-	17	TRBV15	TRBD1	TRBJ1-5	TGTGCCACCAGCAGAGATCCCCGGGACAGGGCAAATCAGCCCCAGCATTTT	CATSRDPRDRANQPQHF
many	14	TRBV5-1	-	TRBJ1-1	TGCGCCAGCAGCTTGGCCGGGACAACGGGCGAAGCTTTCTTT	CASSLAGTTGEAFF
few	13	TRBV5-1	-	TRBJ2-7	TGCGCCAGCAGCTCGGGACCGGGCAACGAGCAGTACTTC	CASSSGPGNEQYF
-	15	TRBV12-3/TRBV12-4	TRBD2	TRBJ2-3	TGTGCCAGCAGTTTACTAGCGGGAGGTTCAGATACGCAGTATTTT	CASSLLAGGSDTQYF
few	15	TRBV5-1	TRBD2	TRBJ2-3	TGCGCCAGCACCACTAGCGGGAGAAGCACAGATACGCAGTATTTT	CASTTSGRSTDTQYF
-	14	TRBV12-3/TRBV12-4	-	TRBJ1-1	TGTGCCAGCAGTCCACATTTAGGTTACACTGAAGCTTTCTTT	CASSPHLGYTEAFF
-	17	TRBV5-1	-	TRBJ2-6	TGCGTCAGCAGCTTGGCCTCTGGGGGGCCCGGGGCCAACGTCCTGACTTTC	CVSSLASGGPGANVLTF
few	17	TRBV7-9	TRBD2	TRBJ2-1	TGTGCCAGCAGCTTGGGATTTAGCGGGAGGGCCAGCAATGAGCAGTTCTTC	CASSLGFSGRASNEQFF
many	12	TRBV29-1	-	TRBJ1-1	TGCAGCGCCGGACAGATGAACACTGAAGCTTTCTTT	CSAGQMNTEAFF
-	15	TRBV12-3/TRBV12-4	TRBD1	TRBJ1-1	TGTGCCAGCAGTGGACAGGGGGCGTTCTACACTGAAGCTTTCTTT	CASSGQGAFYTEAFF
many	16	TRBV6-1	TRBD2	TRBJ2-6	TGTGCCAGCAGTGGTAGCGGGAGATCCGGGGCCAACGTCCTGACTTTC	CASSGSGRSGANVLTF
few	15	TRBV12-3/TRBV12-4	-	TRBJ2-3	TGTGCCAGCAGTTTGGGTCGTAGGTACCCAGATACGCAGTATTTT	CASSLGRRYPDTQYF
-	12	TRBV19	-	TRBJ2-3	TGTGCCAGTAGCACCGAGGGCAATACGCAGTATTTT	CASSTEGNTQYF
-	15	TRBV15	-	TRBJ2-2	TGTGCCACCAGCAGAGAAGTCGCGGTCACCGGGGAGCTGTTTTTT	CATSREVAVTGELFF
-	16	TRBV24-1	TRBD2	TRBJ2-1	TGTGCCACCAGTGACCCACTAGCGGGGGGCCTCAGTGAGCAGTTCTTC	CATSDPLAGGLSEQFF
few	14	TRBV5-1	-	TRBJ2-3	TGCGCCAGCAGCTTGCAGGGGAGCCCAGATACGCAGTATTTT	CASSLQGSPDTQYF
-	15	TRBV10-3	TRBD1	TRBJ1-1	TGTGCCATCAGTTCTCTCGACAGGGGGAACACTGAAGCTTTCTTT	CAISSLDRGNTEAFF
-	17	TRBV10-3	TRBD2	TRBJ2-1	TGTGCCATCAGACCTTTAGCGGGAGGGAGCTCCTACAATGAGCAGTTCTTC	CAIRPLAGGSSYNEQFF
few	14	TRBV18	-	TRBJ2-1	TGTGCCAGCTCACCCTCTGCGAGTATCCATGAGCAGTTCTTC	CASSPSASIHEQFF
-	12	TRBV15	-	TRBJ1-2	TGTGCCGCAGGAGGGCGAAACTATGGCTACACCTTC	CAAGGRNYGYTF
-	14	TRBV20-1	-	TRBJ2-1	TGCAGTGCTAGAGATCCCCGGGACTCCTTGGAGCAGTTCTTC	CSARDPRDSLEQFF
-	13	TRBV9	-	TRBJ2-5	TGTGCCAGCAGCGTCCCAGGGCTGGAGACCCAGTACTTC	CASSVPGLETQYF
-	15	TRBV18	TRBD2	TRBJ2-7	TGTGCCAGCTCACCAGAACTAGCGGGCCACTACGAGCAGTACTTC	CASSPELAGHYEQYF